The table lists the clone carrying this TCR beta chain with many counts. Within the sample, other DNA sequences also encode this same CDR3. Germline V gene lookup returns CDR1 SGHAT and CDR2 FQNNGV. The CDR3 covers 16 residues. V shed 5 bases, J shed 5 bases, and the junction held 12 bases outside the gene matches. The data stem from a study of shared clonotypes between healthy human individuals. Generated by immunoSEQ multiplex PCR, the TCRdb table keeps only in-frame clones and is missing some. The sample shows approximately 470,000 clones, around 85% of them seen only once. This chain uses TRBV11-2 with TRBJ2-5; TRBD2 matches at 9 bases. The sequence was obtained from a woman aged 40 to 55 in good health. Some clones in this sample may be carry-over from other donors' samples. The specimen sequenced was PBMCs. The CDR3 loop reads CASSLGAGGVWETQYF. For the CDR3, the DNA is TGTGCCAGCAGCCTGGGGGCGGGAGGGGTTTGGGAGACCCAGTACTTC.